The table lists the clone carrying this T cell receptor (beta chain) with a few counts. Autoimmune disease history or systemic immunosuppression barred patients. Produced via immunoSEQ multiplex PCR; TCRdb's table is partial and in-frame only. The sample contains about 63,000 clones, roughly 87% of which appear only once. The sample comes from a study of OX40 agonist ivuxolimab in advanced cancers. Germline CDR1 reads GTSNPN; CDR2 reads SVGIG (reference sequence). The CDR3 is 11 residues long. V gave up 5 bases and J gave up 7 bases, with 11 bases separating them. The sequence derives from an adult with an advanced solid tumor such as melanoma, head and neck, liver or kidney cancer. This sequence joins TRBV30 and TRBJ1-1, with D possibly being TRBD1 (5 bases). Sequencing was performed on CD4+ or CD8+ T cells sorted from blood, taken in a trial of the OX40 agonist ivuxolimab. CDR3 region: CAWGRGSEAFF. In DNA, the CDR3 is TGTGCCTGGGGAAGGGGAAGTGAAGCTTTCTTT. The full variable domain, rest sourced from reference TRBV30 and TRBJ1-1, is SQTIHQWPATLVQPVGSPLSLECTVEGTSNPNLYWYRQAAGRGLQLLFYSVGIGQISSEVPQNLSASRPQDRQFILSSKKLLLSDSGFYLCAWGRGSEAFFGQGTRLTVV.